Each of the 9 T cell receptor beta chains below was sequenced from the same sample in a study of T cell clonality in common variable immunodeficiency. Assay used: immunoSEQ multiplex PCR; TCRdb lists only in-frame clones, some missing. The data list tens of thousands of clones, none observed once; 5% to 6.5% falls to the top ten. Sequencing used peripheral blood mononuclear cells. Receptors originate from a person between 18 and 69 years old in good health.

This clone was counted at least ten times. Read coverage stops 3 residues before the CDR3 terminus; the germline J gene supplies the remainder. The chain recombines TRBV19 with TRBJ1-6; the D is unclear. The germline V and J ends were trimmed by 5 bases and 0 bases, with 11 bases remaining between them. The V gene's germline CDR1 is LNHDA and CDR2 SQIVND (reference sequence). The CDR3 loop spans 16 amino acids. The sequenced CDR3 bases are TGTGCCAGTAGTGACGCGGCCAGCTCCTATAATTCACCC. Translating it yields CASSDAASSYNSP. The whole CDR3 is CASSDAASSYNSPLHF.

Notes on this clone: Read sequence stops 3 residues before the CDR3 end, and the germline J gene provides the missing end. The chain couples TRBV19 to TRBJ2-7, with a possible D match to TRBD1 (6 bases). Germline assignment: CDR1 LNHDA and CDR2 SQIVND (reference sequence). V was shortened by 9 bases and J by 6 bases, with 24 bases between the two germline ends. This CDR3 region has 15 residues. CDR3 DNA, as far as it was read: TGTGCCAGCCGACCTACAGGGCTGGCGGAGCTCGAG. This translates into CASRPTGLAELE. The whole CDR3 protein is CASRPTGLAELEQYF.

This clone was counted a few times. The read stops 3 residues short of the end of the CDR3; the missing end is completed from the germline J gene. This sequence joins TRBV7-9 and TRBJ2-3; tentative D call: TRBD1 (5 bases). The V gene's germline CDR1 is SEHNR and CDR2 FQNEAQ (reference sequence). The CDR3 runs 11 residues. CDR3 DNA (partial): TGTGCCAGCAGCTTAGAGGGGCCG. Translated, it gives CASSLEGP. The full CDR3 is CASSLEGPQYF.

This clone has a count of ten or more. The missing CDR3 end, 3 residues past where the read stops, is filled in from the germline J gene. This chain links TRBV30 with TRBJ2-3, with D possibly matching TRBD2 (6 bases). V lost 4 bases, J lost 0 bases, and 14 bases lay in between. This CDR3 spans 15 amino acids. In germline, CDR1 is GTSNPN, CDR2 SVGIG (reference sequence). The CDR3 DNA, read in part, is TGTGCCTGGAATACGGGGGTAAGGAGCACAGATACG. Translation gives CAWNTGVRSTDT. The whole CDR3 is CAWNTGVRSTDTQYF. The variable domain in full, with the rest retrieved from reference TRBV30 and TRBJ2-3, is SQTIHQWPATLVQPVGSPLSLECTVEGTSNPNLYWYRQAAGRGLQLLFYSVGIGQISSEVPQNLSASRPQDRQFILSSKKLLLSDSGFYLCAWNTGVRSTDTQYFGPGTRLTVL.

The table lists this clone with a few counts. The CDR3 is cut off 3 residues early in the read; its end comes from the germline J gene. J is TRBJ1-2 and V is TRBV30, with TRBD1 matching 10 bases. The CDR3 covers 15 residues. CDR1 is GTSNPN and CDR2 is SVGIG in the germline V gene (reference sequence). Incomplete CDR3 DNA: TGTGCCTGGAGCGTAGACAGGGGGCCCTACAATGAC. It encodes CAWSVDRGPYND. The whole CDR3 sequence is CAWSVDRGPYNDYTF.

Regarding this clone: At one of its ends the junction is not consistent with the germline gene, which may arise from a read error. The read comes to an end 3 residues before the CDR3 does, leaving the germline J gene to fill in the end. The gene calls are TRBV7-9 and TRBJ2-2; D might be TRBD1 (7 bases). Per the germline V gene, CDR1 is SEHNR and CDR2 is FQNEAQ (reference sequence). The CDR3 consists of 15 residues. The DNA read from the CDR3 is TGTGCCAGCAGCGTAGCGTCCAGGGGGGCCGGGGAG. This translates into CASSVASRGAGE. The whole CDR3 region reads CASSVASRGAGELFF.

In this sample, this clone turned up many times. The read finishes 3 residues shy of the CDR3 end, and the germline J gene is used to complete it. The chain employs TRBV19 and TRBJ1-2; the D is unclear. Germline V lookup: CDR1 LNHDA, CDR2 SQIVND (reference sequence). This CDR3 is built from 11 residues. CDR3 bases read: TGTGCCAGTAGTGTCAGCGCGGTC. Translated: CASSVSAV. The complete CDR3 sequence is CASSVSAVYTF. The variable domain in full, with the rest retrieved from reference TRBV19 and TRBJ1-2, is DGGITQSPKYLFRKEGQNVTLSCEQNLNHDAMYWYRQDPGQGLRLIYYSQIVNDFQKGDIAEGYSVSREKKESFPLTVTSAQKNPTAFYLCASSVSAVYTFGSGTRLTVV.

This clone was seen a handful of times. The read comes to an end 3 residues before the CDR3 does, leaving the germline J gene to fill in the end. V usage is TRBV30 and J usage is TRBJ1-2; D is possibly TRBD1 (6 bases). Germline loops: CDR1 GTSNPN, CDR2 SVGIG (reference sequence). This CDR3 is built from 13 residues. This CDR3 is CASTGTSSYDYTF. CDR3 DNA, as far as it was read: TGTGCCTCAACCGGGACAAGCTCCTACGAC. The entire variable domain, with the rest obtained from reference TRBV30 and TRBJ1-2, is as follows: SQTIHQWPATLVQPVGSPLSLECTVEGTSNPNLYWYRQAAGRGLQLLFYSVGIGQISSEVPQNLSASRPQDRQFILSSKKLLLSDSGFYLCASTGTSSYDYTFGSGTRLTVV.

The sample holds many counts of this clone. This CDR3 reads CASRTGTGNSPLHF. The covered CDR3 bases are TGTGCCAGCAGGACCGGGACAGGGAATTCACCC. The V gene is TRBV2, the J gene TRBJ1-6; 9 bases map to TRBD1. The observed sequence ends 3 residues before the CDR3 terminus, with the missing tail filled in from the germline J gene. V shed 6 bases, J shed 7 bases, and the junction held 4 bases outside the gene matches. Germline V lookup: CDR1 SNHLY, CDR2 FYNNEI. CDR3 length: 14 residues.